A selection of T cell receptor beta chains follows, all from one sample in a study of blood T cell repertoires in COVID-19. The repertoire was sequenced with immunoSEQ multiplex PCR; TCRdb's copy has only in-frame clones and lacks some. The top ten clones hold under 0.85% of a sample with approximately 440,000 clones, roughly 87% of them seen once. Sequenced material: PBMCs or T cells enriched from blood (not recorded which). These receptors were collected from a young woman who had recovered from COVID-19. CDR3s include the opening cysteine and the closing phenylalanine or tryptophan. A D gene is named only where the DNA matches it firmly. A row's size may be missing; if present it is once, few, many or a size class.

j_gene,len,v_gene,abundance,d_gene,CDR3aa,CDR3nt
TRBJ2-1,12,TRBV19,NA,NA,CASSPTWNEQFF,TGTGCCAGTAGTCCGACTTGGAATGAGCAGTTCTTC
TRBJ1-1,12,TRBV3-1/TRBV3-2,NA,NA,CASSHARGTAFF,TGTGCCAGCAGCCATGCTCGGGGAACGGCTTTCTTT
TRBJ2-1,15,TRBV2,NA,TRBD2,CASRLLAGIEDEQFF,TGTGCCAGCAGGCTACTAGCGGGGATCGAGGATGAGCAGTTCTTC
TRBJ2-3,15,TRBV2,few,TRBD2,CASSEETSGTDTQYF,TGTGCCAGCAGTGAAGAGACTAGCGGCACAGATACGCAGTATTTT
TRBJ2-2,16,TRBV7-9,NA,TRBD1,CASSSSDRGYTGELFF,TGTGCCAGCAGCTCGAGCGACAGGGGTTACACCGGGGAGCTGTTTTTT
TRBJ2-7,13,TRBV15,NA,TRBD1,CATSWDSSYEQYF,TGTGCCACCAGCTGGGACAGTTCCTACGAGCAGTACTTC
TRBJ1-6,13,TRBV19,NA,NA,CASSIIPESPLHF,TGTGCCAGTAGTATAATCCCGGAGTCACCCCTCCACTTT
TRBJ1-1,13,TRBV7-9,few,NA,CASSRQEGTEAFF,TGTGCCAGCAGCCGACAAGAGGGCACTGAAGCTTTCTTT
TRBJ1-2,15,TRBV28,NA,NA,CASSSPGGILYGYTF,TGTGCCAGCAGTTCGCCGGGGGGGATCCTATATGGCTACACCTTC
TRBJ1-2,16,TRBV5-1,NA,TRBD1,CASSLAVVTGASGYTF,TGCGCCAGCAGCTTGGCAGTTGTGACAGGGGCGTCTGGCTACACCTTC
TRBJ2-3,15,TRBV7-9,NA,TRBD1,CASSRGQGVTDTQYF,TGTGCCAGCAGCAGAGGACAGGGGGTCACAGATACGCAGTATTTT
TRBJ1-1,15,TRBV5-1,NA,NA,CASSWGGVADTEAFF,TGCGCCAGCAGCTGGGGAGGGGTGGCTGACACTGAAGCTTTCTTT
TRBJ2-1,16,TRBV4-1,NA,NA,CASSQEGAGSYNEQFF,TGCGCCAGCAGCCAAGAAGGAGCAGGGTCCTACAATGAGCAGTTCTTC
TRBJ2-7,15,TRBV28,NA,NA,CASSLWSEISYEQYF,TGTGCCAGCAGTTTATGGTCGGAGATCTCCTACGAGCAGTACTTC
TRBJ1-1,14,TRBV5-1,few,TRBD1,CASSWGQEATEAFF,TGCGCCAGCAGCTGGGGACAGGAGGCCACTGAAGCTTTCTTT
TRBJ1-1,15,TRBV24-1,once,TRBD1,CATSDSSDRDTEAFF,TGTGCCACCAGTGATTCCTCAGACAGGGACACTGAAGCTTTCTTT
TRBJ2-7,13,TRBV6-5,NA,TRBD1,CASSFDRGGKQYF,TGTGCCAGCAGTTTTGACAGGGGAGGAAAGCAGTACTTC
TRBJ1-1,16,TRBV7-2,NA,NA,CASSLVYRGGNTEAFF,TGTGCCAGCAGCCTAGTATACCGCGGTGGAAACACTGAAGCTTTCTTT
TRBJ1-4,15,TRBV10-1,NA,NA,CASSEPVRGCEKLFF,TGCGCCAGCAGTGAGCCTGTCAGGGGATGTGAAAAACTGTTTTTT
TRBJ1-2,15,TRBV21-1,NA,NA,CASSKLNTGREGYTF,TGTGCCAGCAGCAAATTGAATACAGGGAGAGAGGGCTACACCTTC
TRBJ1-5,13,TRBV10-3,NA,TRBD1,CAISGDRDQPQHF,TGTGCCATCAGCGGGGACAGAGATCAGCCCCAGCATTTT
TRBJ2-3,15,TRBV5-8,NA,NA,CASSLEGEGTDTQYF,TGTGCCAGCAGCTTGGAGGGGGAAGGCACAGATACGCAGTATTTT
TRBJ1-3,18,TRBV28,NA,NA,CASSLPGRFSGSGNTIYF,TGTGCCAGCAGTCTACCGGGCCGTTTTAGCGGCTCTGGAAACACCATATATTTT
TRBJ1-1,14,TRBV15,NA,TRBD1,CATNSGQSNTEAFF,TGTGCCACCAATTCGGGACAGTCGAACACTGAAGCTTTCTTT
TRBJ1-1,16,TRBV28,NA,NA,CASSPYWGDGSTEAFF,TGTGCCAGCAGTCCCTATTGGGGAGACGGAAGCACTGAAGCTTTCTTT
TRBJ1-4,15,TRBV6-5,NA,NA,CASSRRQTLNEKLFF,TGTGCCAGCAGCCGCCGACAGACTCTTAATGAAAAACTGTTTTTT
TRBJ2-3,12,TRBV5-1,NA,NA,CASSPAGRTQYF,TGCGCCAGCAGCCCGGCGGGGCGTACGCAGTATTTT
TRBJ1-5,13,TRBV6-5,NA,NA,CASRRDSNQPQHF,TGTGCCAGCAGACGGGACTCCAATCAGCCCCAGCATTTT
TRBJ2-5,15,TRBV11-2,NA,NA,CASSLGPAEQETQYF,TGTGCCAGCAGCTTAGGTCCAGCGGAACAAGAGACCCAGTACTTC
TRBJ1-2,14,TRBV2,NA,NA,CASSGGRGAYGYTF,TGTGCCAGCAGTGGGGGCAGGGGTGCCTATGGCTACACCTTC
TRBJ2-7,14,TRBV5-1,NA,NA,CASSLVSSSYEQYF,TGCGCCAGCAGCCTAGTCTCGAGCTCCTACGAGCAGTACTTC
TRBJ1-2,14,TRBV30,NA,TRBD1,CAWSRDRASYGYTF,TGTGCCTGGAGTCGGGACAGGGCTTCCTATGGCTACACCTTC
TRBJ1-2,14,TRBV5-1,once,NA,CASSLDTGPGGYTF,TGCGCCAGCAGCTTGGATACAGGGCCTGGTGGCTACACCTTC
TRBJ2-7,14,TRBV18,NA,TRBD1,CASSLTGQGYEQYF,TGTGCCAGCTCACTTACGGGACAGGGCTACGAGCAGTACTTC
TRBJ2-2,15,TRBV7-3,NA,TRBD2,CASSWTSGGSGELFF,TGTGCCAGCAGCTGGACTAGCGGGGGCAGCGGGGAGCTGTTTTTT
TRBJ2-2,12,TRBV29-1,few,NA,CSVLQGTGELFF,TGCAGCGTCCTACAGGGAACCGGGGAGCTGTTTTTT
TRBJ2-7,15,TRBV10-2,once,NA,CASSDRGISSYEQYF,TGCGCCAGCAGCGACCGGGGAATTAGCTCCTACGAGCAGTACTTC
TRBJ1-2,12,TRBV2,NA,NA,CASSKTRSGYTF,TGTGCCAGCAGTAAAACGCGGTCTGGCTACACCTTC
TRBJ1-1,11,TRBV3-1/TRBV3-2,NA,NA,CASSSNTEAFF,TGTGCCAGCAGTAGTAACACTGAAGCTTTCTTT
TRBJ2-1,15,TRBV5-1,once,NA,CASSSVQGGNNEQFF,TGCGCCAGCAGTTCCGTACAGGGGGGGAACAATGAGCAGTTCTTC
TRBJ2-5,17,TRBV11-2,NA,TRBD1,CASSHPRWTGMEETQYF,TGTGCCAGCAGTCACCCCCGTTGGACAGGGATGGAAGAGACCCAGTACTTC
TRBJ2-7,16,TRBV19,NA,TRBD2,CASSIEPSGGSYEQYF,TGTGCCAGTAGTATTGAGCCCAGCGGGGGGTCCTACGAGCAGTACTTC
TRBJ1-5,15,TRBV30,NA,NA,CAWSVSRDSNQPQHF,TGTGCCTGGAGTGTATCCAGGGATAGCAATCAGCCCCAGCATTTT
TRBJ1-5,16,TRBV19,NA,NA,CASSASGRGANQPQHF,TGTGCCAGTAGTGCCTCGGGGCGGGGGGCTAATCAGCCCCAGCATTTT
TRBJ2-2,18,TRBV14,few,TRBD2,CASSPLTGLAGETGELFF,TGTGCCAGCAGCCCCTTAACAGGACTAGCGGGGGAAACCGGGGAGCTGTTTTTT
TRBJ2-1,12,TRBV12-3/TRBV12-4,NA,NA,CASFYRYNEQFF,TGTGCCAGTTTCTACAGGTACAATGAGCAGTTCTTC
TRBJ2-2,14,TRBV10-2,few,NA,CASRRDSGAGELFF,TGCGCCAGTCGCCGGGACTCCGGGGCCGGGGAGCTGTTTTTT